These 17 T cell receptor beta chains were sequenced from one sample in a study of CD8+ T cells in alopecia areata. This sample's treatment: oral pan-JAK inhibitor, 5-10 mg twice daily. As the sequencing template, cDNA was produced by extracting RNA and reverse transcribing it. Profiled with immunoSEQ multiplex PCR; TCRdb holds only in-frame clones, not every one. This sample has 170,000 or so clones, with about 60% found just once. Sequencing used CD8+ T cells sorted from blood, obtained at week 24, from a patient treated with tofacitinib. These TCRs come from a human donor with alopecia areata.

This clone turned up a few times. The V gene is TRBV28, the J gene TRBJ1-2; 7 bases align to TRBD1. CDR1 MDHEN and CDR2 SYDVKM come from the germline V gene. J lost 0 bases, V lost 4 bases, and 8 bases had no gene match. This CDR3 is 16 amino acids long. The CDR3 reads CASSSGQKETNYGYTF. CDR3 nucleotides: TGTGCCAGCAGTTCGGGACAGAAAGAAACTAACTATGGCTACACCTTC.

This clone was seen more than once but under ten times. The chain employs TRBV7-9 and TRBJ1-4; D unclear. Germline V gives CDR1 SEHNR, CDR2 FQNEAQ (reference sequence). This CDR3 comprises 14 residues. V dropped 1 base and J dropped 10 bases, with 13 bases sitting between them. The CDR3 coding sequence is TGTGCCAGCAGCTTAGTGGAGCCGGAGGGAAAACTGTTTTTT. Encoded protein: CASSLVEPEGKLFF.

This clone appeared many times. The chain combines TRBV5-1 with TRBJ2-1, with 8 positions matching TRBD2. The V segment lost 3 bases and the J segment 3 bases; nucleotides outside the gene matches: 2. The CDR3 has 14 residues. From germline, CDR1 is SGHRS and CDR2 YFSETQ. CDR3 in DNA: TGCGCCAGCAGCTCGGGGGGGAACTACAATGAGCAGTTCTTC. Its translation is CASSSGGNYNEQFF.

The V call is TRBV7-2, the J call TRBJ2-1, with D unresolved. The CDR3 sequence is 14 residues long. V lost 1 base and J lost 2, with 6 bases in between. Germline CDR1 SGHTA, CDR2 FQGNSA. The CDR3 nucleotides read TGTGCCAGCAGCTTAGAAGTCGCCTACAATGAGCAGTTCTTC. This gives the protein CASSLEVAYNEQFF.

V is TRBV13 and J is TRBJ1-4; D perhaps matches TRBD1 (5 bases). This CDR3 spans 15 amino acids. Germline loops: CDR1 PRHDT, CDR2 FYEKMQ (reference sequence). The germline V and J ends were trimmed by 1 base and 3 bases, with 9 bases remaining between them. This chain's CDR3 is CASSLEGAPNEKLFF. The DNA for the CDR3 is TGTGCCAGCAGCTTAGAAGGGGCCCCTAATGAAAAACTGTTTTTT.

The chain is built from TRBV5-1 and TRBJ2-5; TRBD1 is a possible D gene (6 bases). V lost 4 bases, J lost 2 bases, and 15 bases lay in between. The CDR3 contains 15 residues. Germline CDR1 and CDR2: SGHRS and YFSETQ. CDR3 in amino acids: CASSADRVNQETQYF. In DNA, the CDR3 is TGCGCCAGCAGCGCGGACAGAGTTAATCAAGAGACCCAGTACTTC.

CDR3 in DNA: TGCGCCAGCAGCTTGGGCAGGGTGATGAAGACCGGGGAGCTGTTTTTT. This translates into CASSLGRVMKTGELFF. The rearrangement links TRBV5-1 to TRBJ2-2; maybe TRBD1 (5 bases). Germline values: CDR1 SGHRS, CDR2 YFSETQ. The CDR3 has 16 amino acids. V shed 0 bases and J shed 5 bases, with 14 bases lying between them.

This chain joins TRBV15 and TRBJ2-7; D call uncertain. Germline assignment: CDR1 LNHNV and CDR2 YYDKDF (reference sequence). The CDR3 length is 13 residues. V dropped 5 bases and J dropped 2 bases, with 10 bases sitting between them. CDR3 coding DNA: TGTGCCACCAGCCAAACCCGAACCTACGAGCAGTACTTC. Protein product: CATSQTRTYEQYF. Full variable domain (rest looked up from reference TRBV15 and TRBJ2-7): DAMVIQNPRYQVTQFGKPVTLSCSQTLNHNVMYWYQQKSSQAPKLLFHYYDKDFNNEADTPDNFQSRRPNTSFCFLDIRSPGLGDTAMYLCATSQTRTYEQYFGPGTRLTVT.

This clone was found a few times. The chain has TRBV18 and TRBJ1-5, with TRBD1 identical over 9 bases. With 1 base clipped from V and 4 bases from J, the junction kept 5 bases outside the gene matches. Per germline, CDR1 KGHSH and CDR2 LQKENI. The CDR3 has 16 residues. This CDR3 is CASSPHRGQGNQPQHF. The CDR3 DNA reads as TGTGCCAGCTCACCACATCGGGGACAGGGAAATCAGCCCCAGCATTTT.

The J gene is TRBJ2-1, the V gene TRBV5-1; tentative D call: TRBD1 (7 bases). CDR1 is SGHRS and CDR2 is YFSETQ in the germline V gene. Trimming took off 4 bases at V and 14 bases at J, with 13 bases between the two ends. The CDR3 is 11 amino acids. The CDR3 DNA sequence: TGCGCCAGCAGCGCAACAGGGGAGGAGTTCTTC. Protein product: CASSATGEEFF. Together with reference TRBV5-1 and TRBJ2-1, the CDR3 gives the full variable domain: KAGVTQTPRYLIKTRGQQVTLSCSPISGHRSVSWYQQTPGQGLQFLFEYFSETQRNKGNFPGRFSGRQFSNSRSEMNVSTLELGDSALYLCASSATGEEFFGPGTRLTVL.

This chain uses TRBV5-6 with TRBJ2-7; D is perhaps TRBD1 (6 bases). This CDR3 is 16 amino acids long. The V end was cut by 0 bases, the J end by 2 bases, with 15 bases between. The germline gives CDR1 SGHDT, CDR2 YYEEEE. For the CDR3, the DNA is TGTGCCAGCAGCTTGGCCTTTGGGGGCAGGCCCTACGAGCAGTACTTC. Protein product: CASSLAFGGRPYEQYF.

This clone came up once. The chain employs TRBV7-9 and TRBJ2-3; 10 bases match TRBD2. In germline, CDR1 is SEHNR, CDR2 FQNEAQ (reference sequence). With V trimmed by 6 bases and J by 2 bases, 5 bases remained unmatched. The CDR3 has 15 amino acids. The CDR3 region has the DNA TGTGCCAGCAGGCAAACTAGCGGGGACACAGATACGCAGTATTTT. Amino acids: CASRQTSGDTDTQYF.

Only one count was recorded for this clone. V gene TRBV5-1 combines with J gene TRBJ1-1, with no clear D. This CDR3 spans 13 amino acids. Per the germline V gene, CDR1 is SGHRS and CDR2 is YFSETQ. The V end lost 0 bases, the J end lost 5 bases, and 8 bases lay between the germline ends. The chain's CDR3 is CASSLASGTEAFF. The DNA for the CDR3 is TGCGCCAGCAGCTTGGCCTCGGGGACTGAAGCTTTCTTT.

The chain employs TRBV25-1 and TRBJ1-1; TRBD1 is a possible D gene (6 bases). The germline V gene has CDR1 MGHDK and CDR2 SYGVNS. The CDR3 is 15 amino acids. The V end was cut by 0 bases, the J end by 2 bases, with 10 bases between. The CDR3: CASSEYEGGNTEAFF. CDR3 nucleotides: TGTGCCAGCAGTGAATATGAGGGGGGAAACACTGAAGCTTTCTTT. Together with reference TRBV25-1 and TRBJ1-1, the CDR3 gives the full variable domain: EADIYQTPRYLVIGTGKKITLECSQTMGHDKMYWYQQDPGMELHLIHYSYGVNSTEKGDLSSESTVSRIRTEHFPLTLESARPSHTSQYLCASSEYEGGNTEAFFGQGTRLTVV.

The chain employs TRBV9 and TRBJ1-6; 7 bases agree with TRBD1. Looked up from germline, CDR1 is SGDLS and CDR2 is YYNGEE. This CDR3 contains 16 residues. V trimming: 3 bases; J trimming: 6 bases; junction bases outside the gene matches: 9. The CDR3 nucleotides read TGTGCCAGCAGCGCTCCAACAGGGGACGGTAATTCACCCCTCCACTTT. It encodes CASSAPTGDGNSPLHF.

This clone was counted a few times. This rearrangement joins TRBV7-6 to TRBJ2-5; tentatively, D is TRBD1 (6 bases). CDR3 length equals 14 residues. The V end lost 3 bases, the J end lost 5 bases, and 13 bases lay between the germline ends. Germline V gives CDR1 SGHVS, CDR2 FNYEAQ. The CDR3 is CASSLGAVLETQYF. As DNA, the CDR3 is TGTGCCAGCAGCTTGGGGGCTGTGTTGGAGACCCAGTACTTC.

V usage is TRBV11-2 and J usage is TRBJ1-1; the D gene is possibly TRBD1 (5 bases). The CDR3 length is 14 residues. The germline V gene encodes CDR1 SGHAT and CDR2 FQNNGV. V lost 6 bases and J 1 base, leaving 12 bases between the germline ends. The CDR3 sequence is CASRAAGQNTEAFF. CDR3 in DNA: TGTGCCAGCAGGGCCGCAGGGCAGAACACTGAAGCTTTCTTT.